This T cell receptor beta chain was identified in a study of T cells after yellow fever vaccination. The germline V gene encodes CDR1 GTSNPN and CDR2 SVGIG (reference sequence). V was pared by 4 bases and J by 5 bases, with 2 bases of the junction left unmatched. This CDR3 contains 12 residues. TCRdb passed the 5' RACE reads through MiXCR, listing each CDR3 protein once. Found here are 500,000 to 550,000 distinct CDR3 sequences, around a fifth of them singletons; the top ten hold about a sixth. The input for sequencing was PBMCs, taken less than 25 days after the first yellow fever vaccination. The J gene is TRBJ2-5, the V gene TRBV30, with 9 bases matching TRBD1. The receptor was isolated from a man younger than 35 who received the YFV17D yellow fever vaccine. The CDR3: CAWKTGGETQYF. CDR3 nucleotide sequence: TGTGCCTGGAAGACAGGGGGGGAGACCCAGTACTTC.